This is a list of T cell receptor beta chains from one sample in a study of T cells in Graves' hyperthyroidism and ophthalmopathy. TCRdb itself ran the multiplex PCR reads through MiXCR, one entry per CDR3 protein. The data contain over 300,000 distinct CDR3 sequences, approximately 15% of them seen just once; the ten biggest clones take up about 11%. The specimen was blood. Receptors were obtained from a woman aged 55 to 70 with Graves' hyperthyroidism. CDR3s include the opening cysteine and the closing phenylalanine or tryptophan. D genes are given only for firm matches. Where a row states a size, it is once, few, many or the class of an expanded clone; other rows omit it.

CDR3aa	CDR3nt	abundance	j_gene	v_gene	d_gene
CASSSGWVSGANVLTF	TGTGCCAGCAGTTCAGGGTGGGTCTCTGGGGCCAACGTCCTGACTTTC	.	TRBJ2-6	TRBV27	.
CASSSSNEHNEQFF	TGTGCCAGCAGCTCCTCAAATGAGCACAATGAGCAGTTCTTC	many	TRBJ2-1	TRBV7-3	.
CASSRREGNEQFF	TGTGCCAGTAGTAGACGGGAGGGAAATGAGCAGTTCTTC	few	TRBJ2-1	TRBV19	TRBD2
CASSNGGGLGANVLTF	TGTGCCAGCTCTAACGGGGGGGGGCTTGGGGCCAACGTCCTGACTTTC	.	TRBJ2-6	TRBV2	TRBD2
CASCQEGTEAFF	TGTGCCAGCTGTCAGGAAGGCACTGAAGCTTTCTTT	.	TRBJ1-1	TRBV28	.
CAISVELPEQFF	TGTGCCATCAGCGTCGAACTACCTGAGCAGTTCTTC	.	TRBJ2-1	TRBV10-3	.
CASSFPSISSYNEQFF	TGTGCCAGCAGTTTCCCTAGCATTAGCTCCTACAATGAGCAGTTCTTC	many	TRBJ2-1	TRBV12-3/TRBV12-4	.
CASSAGAHIAPVDF	TGCGCCAGCAGCGCGGGCGCCCACATCGCGCCGGTGGATTTT	few	TRBJ1-3	TRBV5-1	.
CASSPPVSSYNEQFF	TGTGCCAGCAGTCCACCAGTAAGCTCCTACAATGAGCAGTTCTTC	many	TRBJ2-1	TRBV27	.
CASSQFSPAHTGELFF	TGTGCCAGCAGTCAATTTAGTCCGGCACACACCGGGGAGCTGTTTTTT	many	TRBJ2-2	TRBV3-1	.
CASSLYQGLAGADTQYF	TGTGCCAGCAGTTTATATCAGGGACTAGCGGGCGCAGATACGCAGTATTTT	many	TRBJ2-3	TRBV12-3/TRBV12-4	TRBD2
CSASRGGSSAAFF	TGCAGCGCGTCCCGAGGGGGCTCGTCTGCAGCTTTCTTT	many	TRBJ1-1	TRBV29-1	TRBD1
CASSFIGTYGDTEAFF	TGTGCCAGCAGTTTTATCGGAACTTATGGAGACACTGAAGCTTTCTTT	many	TRBJ1-1	TRBV12-3/TRBV12-4	.
CASSQEWGQGLNYGYTF	TGTGCCAGCAGCCAAGAGTGGGGACAGGGGTTGAACTATGGCTACACCTTC	.	TRBJ1-2	TRBV4-2	TRBD1
CASSQDLNDGLGYTF	TGTGCCAGCAGCCAAGATTTGAACGACGGGTTGGGCTACACCTTC	many	TRBJ1-2	TRBV3-1	.
CASSQGTGRLSNQPQHF	TGTGCCAGCAGCCAAGGTACAGGCCGACTTAGCAATCAGCCCCAGCATTTT	many	TRBJ1-5	TRBV3-1	.
CASSYSFPGGEETQYF	TGTGCCAGCAGTTACAGTTTTCCAGGGGGCGAAGAGACCCAGTACTTC	few	TRBJ2-5	TRBV6-5	TRBD1
CASSPRQGAHEQYF	TGTGCCAGCAGTCCCCGACAGGGGGCCCACGAGCAGTACTTC	many	TRBJ2-7	TRBV27	TRBD1
CASSFPGNLLRHGNEQFF	TGTGCCAGCAGCTTTCCAGGGAATCTTTTACGTCACGGCAATGAGCAGTTCTTC	few	TRBJ2-1	TRBV5-5	.
CASSLRGQGNYGYTF	TGCGCCAGCAGCTTGAGAGGACAGGGTAACTATGGCTACACCTTC	many	TRBJ1-2	TRBV5-1	TRBD1
CASKRLASSTDTQYF	TGTGCCAGCAAAAGACTAGCGTCTAGCACAGATACGCAGTATTTT	many	TRBJ2-3	TRBV2	TRBD2
CASSAVTGGRQETQYF	TGCGCCAGCAGTGCAGTGACAGGGGGCCGCCAAGAGACCCAGTACTTC	few	TRBJ2-5	TRBV10-1	TRBD1
CASSQQGKGYEQYF	TGTGCCAGCAGTCAACAGGGGAAGGGCTACGAGCAGTACTTC	.	TRBJ2-7	TRBV28	TRBD1
CASNTMTGRDEQFF	TGTGCCAGCAACACAATGACGGGAAGGGATGAGCAGTTCTTC	.	TRBJ2-1	TRBV12-3/TRBV12-4	.
CASSLDVSSYEQYF	TGTGCCAGCAGTTTAGACGTCAGCTCCTACGAGCAGTACTTC	many	TRBJ2-7	TRBV12-3/TRBV12-4	.
CASREGTTDTQYF	TGTGCCAGCCGGGAGGGTACCACAGATACGCAGTATTTT	many	TRBJ2-3	TRBV7-8	TRBD2
CALVWDPAWDGYTF	TGTGCCCTCGTATGGGACCCGGCATGGGATGGCTACACCTTC	few	TRBJ1-2	TRBV6-1	.
CASSQEGTGSSYEQYF	TGTGCCAGCAGCCAAGAGGGGACTGGGAGCTCCTACGAGCAGTACTTC	many	TRBJ2-7	TRBV3-1	.
CASSGSRDEQFF	TGTGCCAGCAGCGGGAGTAGAGATGAGCAGTTCTTC	.	TRBJ2-1	TRBV7-9	.
CASSLYDPNEQFF	TGTGCCAGCAGCTTATACGATCCGAATGAGCAGTTCTTC	few	TRBJ2-1	TRBV7-9	.
CASSSGQGDEQYF	TGTGCCAGCAGTTCTGGACAGGGGGACGAGCAGTACTTC	many	TRBJ2-7	TRBV28	TRBD1
CSARTKTSKVYEQYF	TGCAGTGCTAGAACCAAGACTAGCAAAGTCTACGAGCAGTACTTC	many	TRBJ2-7	TRBV20-1	TRBD2
CASSLNGTGGIDEQFF	TGTGCCAGCAGCTTAAACGGGACAGGGGGGATAGATGAGCAGTTCTTC	few	TRBJ2-1	TRBV7-3	TRBD1
CAISEPPGDLNYGYTF	TGTGCCATCAGTGAGCCTCCGGGGGACCTTAACTATGGCTACACCTTC	.	TRBJ1-2	TRBV10-3	.
CASQGSGYSYNEQFF	TGTGCCAGCCAAGGTTCGGGTTACTCCTACAATGAGCAGTTCTTC	many	TRBJ2-1	TRBV3-1	.
CSASQTGGGYTF	TGCAGTGCTAGCCAAACAGGGGGCGGCTACACCTTC	many	TRBJ1-2	TRBV20-1	TRBD1
CAISESMQRGINEQFF	TGTGCCATCAGTGAGTCGATGCAGCGGGGTATCAATGAGCAGTTCTTC	many	TRBJ2-1	TRBV10-3	TRBD2
CASTKLAEEGTGELFF	TGTGCCAGCACCAAACTAGCGGAGGAAGGTACCGGGGAGCTGTTTTTT	many	TRBJ2-2	TRBV28	TRBD2
CASSRAGGWTRETQYF	TGTGCCAGCAGCCGAGCGGGGGGTTGGACTCGAGAGACCCAGTACTTC	.	TRBJ2-5	TRBV7-9	TRBD2
CASSWTPGQGARGEQFF	TGCGCCAGCAGCTGGACCCCGGGACAGGGGGCCAGGGGTGAGCAGTTCTTC	many	TRBJ2-1	TRBV5-1	TRBD1
CSARDAGQGIYEQYF	TGCAGTGCTAGAGATGCGGGACAGGGGATCTACGAGCAGTACTTC	many	TRBJ2-7	TRBV20-1	TRBD1
CSAKWASTDTQYF	TGCAGTGCTAAGTGGGCCAGCACAGATACGCAGTATTTT	many	TRBJ2-3	TRBV20-1	.
CASCSGSTDTQYF	TGTGCCAGCTGTAGCGGGAGTACAGATACGCAGTATTTT	.	TRBJ2-3	TRBV19	TRBD2
CASSWAGGDTEAFF	TGTGCCAGCAGTTGGGCAGGAGGTGACACTGAAGCTTTCTTT	many	TRBJ1-1	TRBV12-3/TRBV12-4	.
CASISPGTNTGELFF	TGTGCCAGCATTAGTCCGGGAACGAACACCGGGGAGCTGTTTTTT	.	TRBJ2-2	TRBV28	.
CASSLRAWHSSNTEAFF	TGTGCCAGCAGCTTAAGGGCCTGGCACAGCTCGAACACTGAAGCTTTCTTT	many	TRBJ1-1	TRBV13	.
CASRGLSSTDTQYF	TGTGCCAGCCGCGGGCTTTCTAGCACAGATACGCAGTATTTT	.	TRBJ2-3	TRBV18	.
CASSQPWGSAGGVSTSTDTQYF	TGTGCCAGCAGTCAACCCTGGGGATCCGCAGGGGGAGTATCTACTAGCACAGATACGCAGTATTTT	many	TRBJ2-3	TRBV28	TRBD1
CASSRSRGLIGGRESLTYNEQFF	TGCGCCAGCAGCCGCTCCAGGGGGCTGATAGGCGGGAGGGAAAGCCTTACCTACAATGAGCAGTTCTTC	.	TRBJ2-1	TRBV5-1	.
CSARAGQGANEQFF	TGCAGTGCTAGAGCGGGACAGGGGGCAAATGAGCAGTTCTTC	few	TRBJ2-1	TRBV20-1	TRBD1